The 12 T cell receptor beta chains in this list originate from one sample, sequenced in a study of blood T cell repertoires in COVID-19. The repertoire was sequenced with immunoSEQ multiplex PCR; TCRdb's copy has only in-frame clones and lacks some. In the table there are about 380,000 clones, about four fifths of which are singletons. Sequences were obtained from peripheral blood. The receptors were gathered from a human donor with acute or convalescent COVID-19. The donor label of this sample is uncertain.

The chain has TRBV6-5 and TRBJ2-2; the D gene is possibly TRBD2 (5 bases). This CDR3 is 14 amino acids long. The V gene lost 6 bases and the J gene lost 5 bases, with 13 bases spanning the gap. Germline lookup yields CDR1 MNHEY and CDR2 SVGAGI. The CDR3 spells CASSRDYRTGELFF. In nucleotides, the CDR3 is TGTGCCAGCAGCCGGGATTACCGAACCGGGGAGCTGTTTTTT.

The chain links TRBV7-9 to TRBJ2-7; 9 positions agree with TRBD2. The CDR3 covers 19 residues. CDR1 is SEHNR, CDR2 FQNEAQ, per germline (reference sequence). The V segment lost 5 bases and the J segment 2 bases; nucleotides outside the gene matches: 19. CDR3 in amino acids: CASSPVPAGGSMVAYEQYF. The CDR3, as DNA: TGTGCCAGCAGCCCAGTCCCAGCGGGAGGCTCTATGGTAGCCTACGAGCAGTACTTC.

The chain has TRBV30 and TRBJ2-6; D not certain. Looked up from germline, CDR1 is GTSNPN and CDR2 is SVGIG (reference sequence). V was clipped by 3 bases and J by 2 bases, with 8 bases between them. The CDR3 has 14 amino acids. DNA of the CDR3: TGTGCCTGGAGCTCTTCGGCTGGGGCCAACGTCCTGACTTTC. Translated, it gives CAWSSSAGANVLTF.

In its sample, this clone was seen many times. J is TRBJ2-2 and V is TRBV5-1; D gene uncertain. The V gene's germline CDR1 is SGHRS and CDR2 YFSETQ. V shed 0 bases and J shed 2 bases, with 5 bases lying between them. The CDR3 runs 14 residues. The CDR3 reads CASSLVDNTGELFF. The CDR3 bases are TGCGCCAGCAGCTTGGTAGATAACACCGGGGAGCTGTTTTTT.

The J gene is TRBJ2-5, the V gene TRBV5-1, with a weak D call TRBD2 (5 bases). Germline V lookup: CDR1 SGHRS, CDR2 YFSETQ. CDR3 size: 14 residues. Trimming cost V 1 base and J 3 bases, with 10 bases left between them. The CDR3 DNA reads TGCGCCAGCAGCTTGCCGGGAACCAAAGAGACCCAGTACTTC. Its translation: CASSLPGTKETQYF.

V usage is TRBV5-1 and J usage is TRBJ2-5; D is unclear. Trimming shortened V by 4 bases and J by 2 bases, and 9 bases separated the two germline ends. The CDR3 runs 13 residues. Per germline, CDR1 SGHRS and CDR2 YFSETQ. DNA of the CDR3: TGCGCCAGCAGCCCGGCACTACAAGAGACCCAGTACTTC. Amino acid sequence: CASSPALQETQYF.

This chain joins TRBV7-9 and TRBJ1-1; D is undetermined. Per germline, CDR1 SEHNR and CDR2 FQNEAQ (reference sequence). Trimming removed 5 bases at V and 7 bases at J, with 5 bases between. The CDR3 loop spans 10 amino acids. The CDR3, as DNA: TGTGCCAGCAGCCGACTTGAAGCTTTCTTT. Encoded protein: CASSRLEAFF.

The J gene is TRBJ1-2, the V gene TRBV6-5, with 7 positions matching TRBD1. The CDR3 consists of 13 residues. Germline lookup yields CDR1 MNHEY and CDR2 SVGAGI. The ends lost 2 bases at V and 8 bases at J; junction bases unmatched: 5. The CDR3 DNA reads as TGTGCCAGCAGTTACCGACAGGGCAGGGGCTACACCTTC. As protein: CASSYRQGRGYTF.

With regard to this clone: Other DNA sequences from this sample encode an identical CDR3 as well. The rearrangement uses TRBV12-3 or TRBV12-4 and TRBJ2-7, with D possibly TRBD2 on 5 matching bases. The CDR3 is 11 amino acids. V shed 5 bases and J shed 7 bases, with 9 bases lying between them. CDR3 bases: TGTGCCAGCAGTAACTCGGGAGAGCAGTACTTC. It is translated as CASSNSGEQYF.

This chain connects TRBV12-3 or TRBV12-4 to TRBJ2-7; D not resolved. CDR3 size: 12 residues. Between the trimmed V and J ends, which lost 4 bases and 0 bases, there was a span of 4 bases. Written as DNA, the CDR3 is TGTGCCAGCAGTTCCCGCTCCTACGAGCAGTACTTC. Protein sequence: CASSSRSYEQYF.

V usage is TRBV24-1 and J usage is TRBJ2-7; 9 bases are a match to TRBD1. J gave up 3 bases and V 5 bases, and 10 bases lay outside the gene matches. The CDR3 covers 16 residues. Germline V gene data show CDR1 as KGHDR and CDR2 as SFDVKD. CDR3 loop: CATSANTGTGLYEQYF. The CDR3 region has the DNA TGTGCCACCAGTGCCAATACCGGGACAGGGCTCTACGAGCAGTACTTC.

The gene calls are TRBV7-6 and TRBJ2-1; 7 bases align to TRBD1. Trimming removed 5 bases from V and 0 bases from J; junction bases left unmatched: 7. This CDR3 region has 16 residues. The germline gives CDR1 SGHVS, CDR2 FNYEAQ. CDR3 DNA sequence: TGTGCCAGCAGCAGGGACAGCCAAAGCTCCTACAATGAGCAGTTCTTC. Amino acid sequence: CASSRDSQSSYNEQFF.